Presented here are 15 T cell receptor beta chains from one specimen sequenced in a study of monozygotic twins with inflammatory bowel disease. For each CDR3 protein, TCRdb gives one entry from its re-call of the 5' RACE reads, without DNA. This repertoire comprises 350,000 to 400,000 distinct CDR3 sequences; its ten largest clones make up 2.6%. Material: blood. These receptor sequences come from a human donor with ulcerative colitis or Crohn's disease, or a healthy co-twin of an affected twin (not recorded which).

V gene TRBV29-1 combines with J gene TRBJ1-2. CDR3 size: 13 residues. The V gene's germline CDR1 is SQVTM and CDR2 ANQGSEA. CDR3 in amino acids: CSVAGPTSSSYTF.

The V gene is TRBV6-2 or TRBV6-3, the J gene TRBJ2-1. Germline CDR1 is MNHEY and CDR2 is SVGEGT. The CDR3 is made up of 11 amino acids. CDR3 residues: CASSYANEQFF.

This chain links TRBV27 with TRBJ2-7. The V gene's germline CDR1 is MNHEY and CDR2 SMNVEV (reference sequence). The length of the CDR3 is 12 residues. CDR3 amino acids: CASRGTPYEQYF.

The chain couples TRBV21-1 to TRBJ2-7; absent DNA, TCRdb's TRBD1 call cannot be checked. TRBV21-1 is a listed pseudogene. The CDR3 totals 16 residues. Here the CDR3 reads CASSIRTGKRNYEQYF.

The rearrangement links TRBV28 to TRBJ1-6; checking the TCRdb D call of TRBD1 is not possible without DNA. Germline V CDR1 and CDR2: MDHEN, SYDVKM. The CDR3 spans 15 residues. The CDR3 region is CTSEPGQGIRSPLHF.

The J gene is TRBJ1-1, the V gene TRBV4-1; absent DNA, TCRdb's TRBD1 call cannot be checked. The CDR3 runs 15 residues. Germline V gene data show CDR1 as MGHRA and CDR2 as YSYEKL. This chain's CDR3 is CASSQEVGENTEAFF.

The V gene is TRBV4-2, the J gene TRBJ2-3. This CDR3 region has 14 residues. Germline V gene data show CDR1 as LGHNA and CDR2 as YNFKEQ. The CDR3 loop is CASSQRPRSDTQYF.

The chain is built from TRBV7-2 and TRBJ1-6; TCRdb designates TRBD1, a call that cannot be tested without DNA. The CDR3 runs 16 residues. CDR1 SGHTA and CDR2 FQGNSA come from the germline V gene. CDR3 region: CASSLVTGLTNSPLHF.

The genes are TRBV7-9 and TRBJ2-7; TCRdb's assignment of TRBD1 cannot be checked, as there is no DNA. Germline CDR1 reads SEHNR; CDR2 reads FQNEAQ (reference sequence). The length of the CDR3 is 17 residues. The CDR3 loop is CASSLVWPGEFSYEQYF.

This sequence joins TRBV12-3 or TRBV12-4 and TRBJ2-7; checking the TCRdb D call of TRBD1 is not possible without DNA. This CDR3 is 14 amino acids long. The chain's CDR3 is CASSSDRGYYEQYF.

The chain carries TRBV20-1 and TRBJ2-7. Germline loops: CDR1 DFQATT, CDR2 SNEGSKA (reference sequence). The CDR3 is 11 residues long. The CDR3 sequence: CSARDQGEQYF.

This chain joins TRBV11-1 and TRBJ2-1. In germline, CDR1 is SGHAT, CDR2 FQDESV (reference sequence). The CDR3 length is 18 residues. The CDR3: CASSPRSFGGRSYNEQFF.

The gene calls are TRBV20-1 and TRBJ1-1. This CDR3 has 11 residues. Germline lookup yields CDR1 DFQATT and CDR2 SNEGSKA (reference sequence). CDR3 protein: CRTADNTEAFF.

This rearrangement joins TRBV5-1 to TRBJ2-5; TCRdb returns TRBD1, unconfirmable since there is no DNA. Germline V gene data show CDR1 as SGHRS and CDR2 as YFSETQ. This CDR3 comprises 14 residues. CDR3 region: CASSLGQDGETQYF.

The V call is TRBV4-3, the J call TRBJ1-2; no DNA is available, so the TRBD1 call from TCRdb remains unchecked. CDR3 length equals 14 residues. CDR1 is LGHNA and CDR2 is YSLEER in the germline V gene. CDR3 protein: CASSPLTGSYGYTF.